These 18 T cell receptor beta chains came from one sample sequenced in a study of pediatric ulcerative colitis. The rectum was sampled with one to two pinch biopsies at colonoscopy. The method was immunoSEQ multiplex PCR; TCRdb's version includes in-frame clones alone and lacks a portion of them. The sample has about 12,000 clones; approximately 71% are singletons. The material sequenced was gut tissue. The receptor source for this set is a boy aged 5-17 years who was a control in a study of pediatric ulcerative colitis.

The CDR3 nucleotides read TGTGCCAGCAGAGAAGGGACAGCGAACACCGGGGAGCTGTTTTTT. This gives the protein CASREGTANTGELFF. The chain has TRBV11-3 and TRBJ2-2, with 7 bases identical to TRBD1. The ends lost 6 bases at V and 0 bases at J; junction bases unmatched: 4. CDR3 length equals 15 residues. CDR1 and CDR2 (germline): SGHNT, YENEEA.

This clone was seen a single time. The V and J genes are TRBV11-2 and TRBJ2-1; 13 bases are shared with TRBD2. CDR3 length equals 18 residues. Germline V gives CDR1 SGHAT, CDR2 FQNNGV. The V segment lost 3 bases and the J segment 4 bases; nucleotides outside the gene matches: 9. CDR3: CASSFRPGTSGTYNEQFF. CDR3 DNA: TGTGCCAGCAGCTTCCGACCTGGGACTAGCGGGACGTACAATGAGCAGTTCTTC.

The chain is built from TRBV19 and TRBJ2-3; maybe TRBD1 (6 bases). This CDR3 has 16 amino acids. Per germline, CDR1 LNHDA and CDR2 SQIVND (reference sequence). Trimming removed 1 base from V and 1 base from J, with 12 bases in between. DNA for the CDR3: TGTGCCAGTAGTATAGGCCCCAGGGGAGGCACAGATACGCAGTATTTT. Its translation is CASSIGPRGGTDTQYF.

This clone turned up a few times. The chain recombines TRBV6-1 with TRBJ1-3; possible D gene TRBD1, 6 bases. Germline CDR1 reads MNHNS; CDR2 reads SASEGT. Trimming shortened V by 2 bases and J by 4 bases, and 18 bases separated the two germline ends. The CDR3 covers 17 residues. CDR3 sequence: CASSEMVLDRKGNTIYF. In nucleotides, the CDR3 is TGTGCCAGCAGTGAAATGGTCCTGGACAGAAAAGGAAACACCATATATTTT.

This chain links TRBV19 with TRBJ2-2; D unresolved. Trimming pared 5 bases from V and 6 bases from J, leaving 13 bases between. This CDR3 comprises 14 residues. Germline CDR1 reads LNHDA; CDR2 reads SQIVND (reference sequence). CDR3 amino acids: CASSPYGLAGELFF. CDR3 nucleotides: TGTGCCAGTAGTCCGTACGGGTTAGCCGGGGAGCTGTTTTTT.

This clone was observed a handful of times. This chain connects TRBV11-2 to TRBJ1-2; 10 bases match TRBD1. CDR1 is SGHAT, CDR2 FQNNGV, per germline. CDR3 length: 15 residues. Trimming took 7 bases from V and 4 from J; bases not matched to a gene: 9. The CDR3 region is CASTHLGTGVYGYTF. The CDR3 DNA reads TGTGCCAGCACCCATTTGGGGACAGGGGTCTATGGCTACACCTTC.

This clone has a handful of counts. The J gene is TRBJ2-2, the V gene TRBV6-6; D not resolved. The V gene lost 5 bases and the J gene lost 3 bases, with 4 bases spanning the gap. Germline lookup yields CDR1 MNHNY and CDR2 SVGAGI (reference sequence). There are 12 residues in the CDR3. The CDR3 DNA sequence: TGTGCCAGCAGTCGCGACACCGGGGAGCTGTTTTTT. This gives the protein CASSRDTGELFF.

This clone was detected only a few times. The chain carries TRBV7-9 and TRBJ1-5; D not certain. Germline V gene lookup returns CDR1 SEHNR and CDR2 FQNEAQ (reference sequence). Trimming shortened V by 2 bases and J by 4 bases, and 15 bases separated the two germline ends. The CDR3 totals 16 residues. CDR3 DNA sequence: TGTGCCAGCAGCTTATCTTCGGCTAGGGATAATCAGCCCCAGCATTTT. Amino acid sequence: CASSLSSARDNQPQHF.

The chain carries TRBV6-5 and TRBJ2-1; TRBD2 aligns across 7 bases. The J segment lost 15 bases and the V segment lost 6 bases, leaving 17 bases of the junction unmatched. The CDR3 covers 14 residues. CDR1 is MNHEY, CDR2 SVGAGI, per germline. The CDR3 loop reads CASSRAGEGFSPFF. The CDR3, as DNA: TGTGCCAGCAGCAGGGCGGGAGAGGGATTTAGCCCGTTCTTC.

In DNA, the CDR3 is TGTGCCAGCAGCCCTGGGGCCTCTGGGGCCAACGTCCTGACTTTC. This encodes CASSPGASGANVLTF. This chain uses TRBV7-3 with TRBJ2-6; a possible D gene is TRBD1 (5 bases). Germline V gene sequence: CDR1 SGHTA, CDR2 FQGTGA. V shed 5 bases and J shed 0 bases, with 8 bases lying between them. The CDR3 spans 15 residues.

This clone appeared a few times. The rearrangement links TRBV28 to TRBJ2-7; possibly TRBD2 for D (5 bases). This CDR3 is built from 14 residues. Per germline, CDR1 MDHEN and CDR2 SYDVKM. V lost 3 bases, J lost 0 bases, and 9 bases lay in between. CDR3 in DNA: TGTGCCAGCAGTTTGGGAGCGTTCTCCTACGAGCAGTACTTC. It codes for CASSLGAFSYEQYF.

This chain links TRBV27 with TRBJ2-3; possible D gene TRBD2, 5 bases. CDR3 size: 14 residues. Trimming cost V 10 bases and J 1 base, with 15 bases left between them. Germline values: CDR1 MNHEY, CDR2 SMNVEV (reference sequence). The CDR3 reads CATKLARGTDTQYF. DNA of the CDR3: TGTGCCACTAAGCTAGCCCGGGGCACAGATACGCAGTATTTT.

This clone has only a few counts. The CDR3 bases are TGCGCCAGCAGCCAACCGGGACAGTTTAGCAATCAGCCCCAGCATTTT. Its translation is CASSQPGQFSNQPQHF. This sequence joins TRBV4-1 and TRBJ1-5; 7 bases are a match to TRBD1. J gave up 0 bases and V 2 bases, and 4 bases lay outside the gene matches. The CDR3 is made up of 16 amino acids. Germline CDR1 reads MGHRA; CDR2 reads YSYEKL.

This chain links TRBV5-4 with TRBJ2-5; 10 bases fit TRBD2. In germline, CDR1 is SGHNT, CDR2 YYREEE (reference sequence). The CDR3 extends over 13 amino acids. V was pared by 4 bases and J by 5 bases, with 2 bases of the junction left unmatched. The CDR3 nucleotides read TGTGCCAGCAGCCAAGCGGGGGGGGAGACCCAGTACTTC. Its protein product is CASSQAGGETQYF.

The CDR3: CASSLGQGPEAFF. In nucleotides, the CDR3 is TGTGCCAGCAGCTTGGGACAGGGCCCTGAAGCTTTCTTT. V usage is TRBV5-6 and J usage is TRBJ1-1; 7 nucleotides agree with TRBD1. V dropped 0 bases and J dropped 6; count of bases not matched to a gene: 2. CDR1 SGHDT and CDR2 YYEEEE come from the germline V gene. This CDR3 is built from 13 residues.

This chain links TRBV27 with TRBJ1-1; D perhaps matches TRBD1 (6 bases). This CDR3 region has 16 residues. Per germline, CDR1 MNHEY and CDR2 SMNVEV (reference sequence). Trimming cost V 2 bases and J 0 bases, with 13 bases left between them. Here the CDR3 DNA reads TGTGCCAGCAGTTTAGAGTCCAGGGGCATGAACACTGAAGCTTTCTTT. Residues: CASSLESRGMNTEAFF.

The table lists this clone with a few counts. The chain has TRBV6-4 and TRBJ2-1; 12 nucleotides align to TRBD2. The CDR3 totals 15 residues. Germline V CDR1 and CDR2: MRHNA, SNTAGT. V trimming: 6 bases; J trimming: 7 bases; junction bases outside the gene matches: 7. The CDR3 sequence: CASSELAGGWNEQFF. The DNA for the CDR3 is TGTGCCAGCAGCGAACTAGCGGGAGGTTGGAATGAGCAGTTCTTC.

The chain combines TRBV13 with TRBJ2-3, with 7 bases that match TRBD2. Trimming at V came to 4 bases and at J to 0 bases, leaving 16 bases not matched to a gene. The CDR3 is 19 residues long. Germline V gene sequence: CDR1 PRHDT, CDR2 FYEKMQ (reference sequence). The CDR3 DNA follows: TGTGCCAGCAGCTGGTTTCTGGCTAGCGGAAAGATTAGCACAGATACGCAGTATTTT. This sequence encodes CASSWFLASGKISTDTQYF.